One and the same sample provided the 13 T cell receptor beta chains below, sequenced in a study of T cell responses to AZD1222 COVID-19 vaccine. Generated by immunoSEQ multiplex PCR, the TCRdb table keeps only in-frame clones and is missing some. The profile shows some 150,000 clones, about 90% of them singletons. Here the sequenced sample was peripheral blood, taken on day 0 of AZD1222 vaccination. All receptors come from an adult in good health.

The chain recombines TRBV24-1 with TRBJ1-6, with D unresolved. This CDR3 region has 15 residues. The V gene lost 5 bases and the J gene lost 3 bases, with 10 bases spanning the gap. Germline CDR1 KGHDR, CDR2 SFDVKD. CDR3 loop: CATSAPIFYNSPLHF. DNA for the CDR3: TGTGCCACCAGTGCCCCGATTTTCTATAATTCACCCCTCCACTTT.

The chain combines TRBV5-1 with TRBJ1-1, with 8 nucleotides matching TRBD1. The CDR3 extends over 16 amino acids. V shed 4 bases and J 2 bases; nucleotides not matched to a gene: 10. Germline assignment: CDR1 SGHRS and CDR2 YFSETQ. DNA for the CDR3: TGCGCCAGCAGCCGAAATCCGACAGGGGCCAACACTGAAGCTTTCTTT. It translates to CASSRNPTGANTEAFF.

In this sample, this clone turned up a few times. The gene calls are TRBV3-1 (or the pseudogene TRBV3-2) and TRBJ2-1; no definite D call. Trimming shortened V by 4 bases and J by 8 bases, and 15 bases separated the two germline ends. From germline, CDR1 is LGHDT and CDR2 YNNKEL (reference sequence). CDR3 length equals 14 residues. As DNA, the CDR3 is TGTGCCAGCAGCCCCCTCACGTCCGTCGATGAGCAGTTCTTC. This encodes CASSPLTSVDEQFF.

The chain couples TRBV30 to TRBJ2-2; D is undetermined. Looked up from germline, CDR1 is GTSNPN and CDR2 is SVGIG (reference sequence). The CDR3 loop spans 17 amino acids. Trimming left V 1 base short and J 2 bases short, with 17 bases between. The CDR3 DNA is TGTGCCTGGAGTGAGCTAGGGTTAATTATCAACACCGGGGAGCTGTTTTTT. Its translation: CAWSELGLIINTGELFF.

The chain uses TRBV7-9 and TRBJ2-3; the match to TRBD2 covers 7 bases. Germline trimming cut 4 bases from V and 4 bases from J; bases unmatched to any gene: 11. Germline-derived CDR1 and CDR2 are SEHNR and FQNEAQ (reference sequence). The CDR3 runs 16 residues. CDR3 loop: CASSYVGGGLSDTQYF. In DNA form, the CDR3 reads TGTGCCAGCAGCTATGTGGGCGGGGGTCTATCAGATACGCAGTATTTT.

The chain couples TRBV5-1 to TRBJ2-2, with D hard to call. Trimming shortened V by 3 bases and J by 6 bases, and 12 bases separated the two germline ends. The CDR3 sequence is 14 residues long. Germline assignment: CDR1 SGHRS and CDR2 YFSETQ. CDR3 amino acids: CASSSREWAGELFF. The CDR3, as DNA: TGCGCCAGCAGCTCTCGAGAATGGGCCGGGGAGCTGTTTTTT.

The genes are TRBV12-3 or TRBV12-4 and TRBJ1-2; tentatively, D is TRBD1 (5 bases). The CDR3 has 12 residues. The germline V and J ends were trimmed by 3 bases and 6 bases, with 8 bases remaining between them. CDR3 nucleotides: TGTGCCAGCAGTTTCAGGGTCGATGGCTACACCTTC. Translation: CASSFRVDGYTF.

The rearrangement links TRBV6-5 to TRBJ2-7; D uncertain. The CDR3 is 15 amino acids. Germline V gene data show CDR1 as MNHEY and CDR2 as SVGAGI. The V end lost 9 bases, the J end lost 2 bases, and 20 bases lay between the germline ends. This CDR3 reads CARAHRPIRTYEQYF. The DNA of the CDR3 is TGTGCCAGGGCTCATAGACCTATCAGAACCTACGAGCAGTACTTC.

V gene TRBV19 combines with J gene TRBJ1-1; tentative D call: TRBD1 (5 bases). Germline loops: CDR1 LNHDA, CDR2 SQIVND (reference sequence). This CDR3 contains 16 residues. V lost 0 bases and J lost 0, with 11 bases in between. The CDR3 is CASSIDGHHMNTEAFF. The CDR3 DNA reads as TGTGCCAGTAGTATAGATGGACACCACATGAACACTGAAGCTTTCTTT.

V usage is TRBV5-3 and J usage is TRBJ1-4, with D tentatively TRBD1 (5 bases). TRBV5-3 is identified as an open reading frame with a role that is uncertain. V shed 4 bases and J shed 7 bases, with 11 bases lying between them. The CDR3 extends over 13 amino acids. CDR3 loop: CARSVGTREKLFF. CDR3 nucleotide sequence: TGTGCCAGAAGCGTCGGGACCCGTGAAAAACTGTTTTTT.

As regards this clone: Because the CDR3's place on the DNA is in doubt, the DNA is left out and the CDR3 is given as listed by TCRdb. The chain uses TRBV4-3 and TRBJ1-4. Germline V gives CDR1 LGHNA, CDR2 YSLEER. The CDR3 spans 18 amino acids, including both terminal residues. The CDR3 spells CASSQEVFGTGSPGVRFF.

V gene TRBV10-3 combines with J gene TRBJ1-5; possibly TRBD1 for D (6 bases). CDR3 length equals 13 residues. V shed 10 bases and J shed 3 bases, with 13 bases lying between them. CDR1 is ENHRY, CDR2 SYGVKD, per germline. The CDR3: CASRDKNNQPQHF. In nucleotides, the CDR3 is TGTGCCAGCCGGGACAAGAACAATCAGCCCCAGCATTTT.

This chain links TRBV4-1 with TRBJ2-2; 8 bases are a match to TRBD2. This CDR3 is 17 amino acids long. Germline loops: CDR1 MGHRA, CDR2 YSYEKL. V gave up 3 bases and J gave up 5 bases; unmatched junction bases: 11. In DNA, the CDR3 is TGCGCCAGCAGCCATCTTCTGGGCGGGGGGCGTACCGGGGAGCTGTTTTTT. Translation: CASSHLLGGGRTGELFF.